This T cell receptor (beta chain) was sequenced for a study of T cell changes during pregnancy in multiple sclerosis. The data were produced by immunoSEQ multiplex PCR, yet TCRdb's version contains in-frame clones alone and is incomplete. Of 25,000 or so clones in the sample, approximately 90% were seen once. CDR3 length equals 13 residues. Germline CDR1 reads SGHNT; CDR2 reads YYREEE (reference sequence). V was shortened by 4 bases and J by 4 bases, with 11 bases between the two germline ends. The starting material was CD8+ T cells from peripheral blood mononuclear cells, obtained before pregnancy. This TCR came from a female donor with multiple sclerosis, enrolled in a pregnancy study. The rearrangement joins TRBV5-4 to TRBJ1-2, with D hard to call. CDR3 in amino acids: CASSPPAGYGYTF. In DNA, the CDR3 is TGTGCCAGCAGCCCCCCGGCGGGCTATGGCTACACCTTC. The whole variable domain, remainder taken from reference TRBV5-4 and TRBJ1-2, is ETGVTQSPTHLIKTRGQQVTLRCSSQSGHNTVSWYQQALGQGPQFIFQYYREEENGRGNFPPRFSGLQFPNYSSELNVNALELDDSALYLCASSPPAGYGYTFGSGTRLTVV.